This passage covers 11 T cell receptor beta chains from one sample sequenced in a study of T cells in women clearing cervical HPV infection. Sequenced by immunoSEQ multiplex PCR; TCRdb stores in-frame clones only, minus some. In all, the sample yields about 30,000 clones. Sequenced sample: blood buffy coat. The receptors originated from a woman between 18 and 69 years old with a cervical HPV16 infection that either progressed to CIN3+ or cleared (not recorded which).

Of note for this clone: Read sequence stops 3 residues before the CDR3 end, and the germline J gene provides the missing end. The chain recombines TRBV20-1 with TRBJ2-1, with D perhaps matching TRBD1 (5 bases). V lost 0 bases to trimming and J lost 8 bases, with 8 bases between them. The length of the CDR3 is 12 residues. The germline V gene has CDR1 DFQATT and CDR2 SNEGSKA (reference sequence). The CDR3 DNA, read in part, is TGCAGTGCTAGAGAGGCAGGGTATGAG. This codes for CSAREAGYE. The full-length CDR3 reads as CSAREAGYEQFF.

As to this clone: From the germline J gene comes the end of the CDR3, since the read stops 3 residues before it. The V call is TRBV7-9, the J call TRBJ2-3, with 8 nucleotides matching TRBD2. CDR1 and CDR2 from the germline V gene are SEHNR and FQNEAQ (reference sequence). Losses at the gene ends were 5 bases for V and 2 bases for J; bases not matched to a gene: 3. CDR3 length equals 14 residues. The covered CDR3 bases are TGTGCCAGCAGCATTAGCGGGGTCACAGATACG. Amino acid sequence: CASSISGVTDT. The entire CDR3 protein is CASSISGVTDTQYF.

A note on this clone: The missing CDR3 end, 3 residues past where the read stops, is filled in from the germline J gene. The chain links TRBV5-1 to TRBJ1-4; TRBD1 matches 8 bases. Per the germline V gene, CDR1 is SGHRS and CDR2 is YFSETQ. The CDR3 covers 15 residues. V was clipped by 3 bases and J by 3 bases; unmatched bases: 4. The CDR3 loop is CASSYQGASNEKLFF. Partial CDR3 DNA: TGCGCCAGCAGCTACCAGGGGGCATCTAATGAAAAA.

With respect to this clone: The read ends 3 residues early relative to the CDR3; the germline J gene fills the gap. The chain has TRBV2 and TRBJ1-5; D might be TRBD1 (6 bases). Germline V gene lookup returns CDR1 SNHLY and CDR2 FYNNEI. Trimming shortened V by 10 bases and J by 1 base, and 17 bases separated the two germline ends. The CDR3 totals 15 residues. CDR3 sequence: CATGCQRGSNQPQHF. Incomplete CDR3 DNA: TGTGCCACAGGGTGCCAGAGGGGGAGCAATCAGCCC.

On this clone: The read stops 3 residues short of the end of the CDR3; the missing end is completed from the germline J gene. J is TRBJ1-6 and V is TRBV19; maybe TRBD1 (5 bases). The germline gives CDR1 LNHDA, CDR2 SQIVND (reference sequence). The V end lost 0 bases, the J end lost 7 bases, and 10 bases lay between the germline ends. The CDR3 has 15 residues. CDR3 sequence reads: CASSIEAGRNSPLHF. The CDR3 bases that were read are TGTGCCAGTAGTATAGAGGCAGGGAGGAATTCACCC.

Concerning this clone: The read stops 3 residues short of the end of the CDR3; the missing end is completed from the germline J gene. This chain uses TRBV2 with TRBJ1-2; D gene uncertain. Trimming took 7 bases from V and 4 from J, leaving 22 bases between them. The CDR3 runs 16 residues. The germline CDR1 and CDR2 sequences are SNHLY and FYNNEI. The covered CDR3 bases are TGTGCCAGCACCGAAGGGTTGGTGCTCCGGGGCTATGGC. Its protein product is CASTEGLVLRGYG. The CDR3 as a whole reads CASTEGLVLRGYGYTF.

With respect to this clone: Coverage ceases 3 residues before the CDR3 finishes, and the germline J gene fills in the end. The rearrangement uses TRBV5-1 and TRBJ1-4, with a tentative D call TRBD1 (6 bases). This CDR3 comprises 14 residues. The V gene's germline CDR1 is SGHRS and CDR2 YFSETQ. V was clipped by 5 bases and J by 4 bases, with 12 bases between them. The CDR3 loop reads CASRPADSNEKLFF. CDR3 DNA, as far as it was read: TGCGCCAGCAGACCCGCGGACAGTAATGAAAAA.

Concerning this clone: The read stops 3 residues short of the end of the CDR3; the missing end is completed from the germline J gene. The chain carries TRBV9 and TRBJ2-5, with 7 nucleotides matching TRBD1. CDR1 and CDR2 from the germline V gene are SGDLS and YYNGEE. CDR3 size: 15 residues. V shed 3 bases, J shed 1 base, and the junction held 6 bases outside the gene matches. CDR3 protein: CASSAGTDIQETQYF. The DNA read from the CDR3 is TGTGCCAGCAGCGCAGGGACAGATATCCAAGAGACC. Using reference TRBV9 and TRBJ2-5 for the parts outside the CDR3, the full variable domain is DSGVTQTPKHLITATGQRVTLRCSPRSGDLSVYWYQQSLDQGLQFLIQYYNGEERAKGNILERFSAQQFPDLHSELNLSSLELGDSALYFCASSAGTDIQETQYFGPGTRLLVL.

About this clone itself: The read terminates 3 residues before the CDR3 end, so the remaining end is supplied by the germline J gene. The genes are TRBV4-2 and TRBJ2-3; the D is unclear. The germline V gene encodes CDR1 LGHNA and CDR2 YNFKEQ. This CDR3 has 15 residues. Trimming left V 1 base short and J 8 bases short, with 16 bases between. The chain's CDR3 is CASSQAHGSEGTQYF. The covered CDR3 bases are TGTGCCAGCAGCCAAGCCCATGGCAGCGAAGGTACG.

Points on this clone: The read ends 3 residues before the CDR3 terminus; that terminus is restored from the germline J gene. The rearrangement links TRBV19 to TRBJ1-3, with a possible D match to TRBD1 (6 bases). This CDR3 spans 15 amino acids. Germline V gene data show CDR1 as LNHDA and CDR2 as SQIVND (reference sequence). Trimming took off 8 bases at V and 0 bases at J, with 14 bases between the two ends. The CDR3 sequence is CASLGGLSSGNTIYF. CDR3 DNA (partial): TGTGCCAGTTTAGGGGGTTTGAGCTCTGGAAACACC.

Worth noting for this clone: With the read ending 3 residues before the CDR3 end, the germline J gene is used to fill in that end. V and J are TRBV10-1 and TRBJ2-7, with a possible D match to TRBD2 (5 bases). The CDR3 contains 14 residues. Per germline, CDR1 WNHNN and CDR2 SYGVQD (reference sequence). With 5 bases removed from V and 5 bases from J, the gap between germline ends came to 16 bases. The CDR3 is CASSPGSYRHEQYF. The CDR3 DNA, read in part, is TGCGCCAGCAGTCCGGGGAGTTACCGTCACGAG.